Many counts were recorded for the clone carrying this T cell receptor beta chain. These data are taken from a study of CD8+CD57+ T cells in acquired aplastic anemia. Study-level background: The sorted CD4+ and CD8+ cells yielded an average around 3 ug of DNA. Mean read depth for CD4+ cells from healthy donors was around 11 million.

This CDR3 region has 13 residues. Germline CDR1 SQVTM, CDR2 ANQGSEA. The V end lost 4 bases, the J end lost 2 bases, and 12 bases lay between the germline ends. TCR beta VDJ combinations and CDR3 sequences were profiled from genomic DNA. TCRdb passed the reads through MiXCR, listing each CDR3 protein once. The sample yields 180,000 or so distinct CDR3 sequences, 46% seen once. This sequence was found in a human donor in good health. Sequencing used sorted CD4+, CD8+, or CD8+CD57+ T cells (not recorded which) from PBMCs. This chain joins TRBV29-1 and TRBJ2-7; D possibly corresponds to TRBD2 (7 bases). CDR3 protein: CSVGGGQAYEQYF. The CDR3 nucleotides read TGCAGCGTTGGGGGGGGACAAGCCTACGAGCAGTACTTC.